This T cell receptor (beta chain) was found in a study of radiotherapy plus CTLA-4 blockade in lung cancer. Study-level background: Of all patients, around 20% responded objectively and approximately 31% showed disease control.

Germline assignment: CDR1 SGDLS and CDR2 YYNGEE. Trimming took 0 bases from V and 2 from J, leaving 8 bases between them. The CDR3 runs 14 residues. Repertoires were generated with immunoSEQ multiplex PCR, while TCRdb's copy carries only in-frame clones and drops some. The sample records 25,000 to 35,000 clones, about 80% being singletons. This receptor was obtained from a human donor with non-small cell lung cancer that progressed on radiotherapy plus ipilimumab. This chain links TRBV9 with TRBJ1-2, with D tentatively TRBD1 (5 bases). The sample was peripheral blood, taken from a patient treated with radiotherapy plus ipilimumab. CDR3 sequence (DNA): TGTGCCAGCAGCGTAGAAGGGGCGAACTATGGCTACACCTTC. This codes for CASSVEGANYGYTF.